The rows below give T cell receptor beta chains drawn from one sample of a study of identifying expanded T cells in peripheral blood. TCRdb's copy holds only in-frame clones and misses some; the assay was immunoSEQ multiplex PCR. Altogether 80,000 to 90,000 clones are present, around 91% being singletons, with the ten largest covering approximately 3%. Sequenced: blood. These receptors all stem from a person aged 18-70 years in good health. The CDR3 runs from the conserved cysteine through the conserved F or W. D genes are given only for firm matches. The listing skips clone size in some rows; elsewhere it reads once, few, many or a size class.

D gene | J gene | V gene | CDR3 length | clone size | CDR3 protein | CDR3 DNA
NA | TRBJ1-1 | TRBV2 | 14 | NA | CASSVQGVFTEAFF | TGTGCCAGCAGTGTGCAGGGCGTATTTACTGAAGCTTTCTTT
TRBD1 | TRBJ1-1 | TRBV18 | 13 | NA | CASFGTGDTEAFF | TGTGCCAGCTTCGGGACAGGGGATACTGAAGCTTTCTTT
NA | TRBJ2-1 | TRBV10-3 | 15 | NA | CAISILNLEGGEQFF | TGTGCCATCAGTATTCTCAATTTGGAGGGGGGAGAGCAGTTCTTC
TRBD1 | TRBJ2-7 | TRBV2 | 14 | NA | CASRTGTGFYEQYF | TGTGCCAGCAGAACCGGGACAGGGTTTTACGAGCAGTACTTC
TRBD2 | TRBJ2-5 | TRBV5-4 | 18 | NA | CASSLVTSGSTLQETQYF | TGTGCCAGCAGCCTGGTGACTAGCGGGAGTACCCTTCAAGAGACCCAGTACTTC
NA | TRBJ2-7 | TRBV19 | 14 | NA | CASSPQIAEYEQYF | TGTGCCAGTAGTCCCCAGATCGCAGAGTACGAGCAGTACTTC
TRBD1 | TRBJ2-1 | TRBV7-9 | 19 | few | CATLGDSGTGSVRPNEQFF | TGTGCCACTCTAGGGGATTCGGGGACAGGGTCGGTAAGACCCAATGAGCAGTTCTTC
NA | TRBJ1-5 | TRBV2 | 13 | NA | CATKIDSNQPQHF | TGTGCCACCAAAATAGACAGCAATCAGCCCCAGCATTTT
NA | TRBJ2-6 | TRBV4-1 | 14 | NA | CASSQAEGANVLTF | TGCGCCAGCAGCCAAGCGGAAGGGGCCAACGTCCTGACTTTC
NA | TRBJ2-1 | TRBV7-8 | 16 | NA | CASSPTDGGSYNEQFF | TGTGCCAGCAGCCCCACGGACGGTGGCTCCTACAATGAGCAGTTCTTC
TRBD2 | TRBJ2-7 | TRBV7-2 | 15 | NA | CASSFTSGAPGEQYF | TGTGCCAGCAGCTTTACTAGCGGGGCTCCCGGCGAGCAGTACTTC
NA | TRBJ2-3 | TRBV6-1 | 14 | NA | CAITGGGRADTQYF | TGTGCCATCACTGGGGGGGGCCGGGCAGATACGCAGTATTTT
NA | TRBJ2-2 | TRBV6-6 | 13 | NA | CASGAGAAGELFF | TGTGCCAGCGGGGCAGGGGCCGCCGGGGAGCTGTTTTTT
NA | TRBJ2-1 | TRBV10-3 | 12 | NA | CAIRNRDNEQFF | TGTGCCATCCGTAACCGGGACAATGAGCAGTTCTTC
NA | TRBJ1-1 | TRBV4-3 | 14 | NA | CASSQDTGGTEAFF | TGCGCCAGCAGCCAAGATACTGGAGGCACTGAAGCTTTCTTT
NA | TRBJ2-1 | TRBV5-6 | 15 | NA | CASSFVEGSYNEQFF | TGTGCCAGCAGTTTCGTGGAGGGGAGCTACAATGAGCAGTTCTTC
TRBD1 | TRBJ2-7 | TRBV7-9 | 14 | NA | CASSHRQGSNEQYF | TGTGCCAGCAGCCATAGACAGGGTAGCAACGAGCAGTACTTC
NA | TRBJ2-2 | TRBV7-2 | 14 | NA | CASSPGRGTGELFF | TGTGCCAGCAGCCCCGGACGAGGTACCGGGGAGCTGTTTTTT
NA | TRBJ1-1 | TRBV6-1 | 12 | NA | CASNGPNTEAFF | TGTGCCAGCAACGGGCCGAACACTGAAGCTTTCTTT
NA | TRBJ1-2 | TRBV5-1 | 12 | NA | CASGDTGGGYTF | TGCGCCAGCGGTGATACGGGTGGGGGCTACACCTTC
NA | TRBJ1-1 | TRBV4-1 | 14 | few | CASSQDRRNTEAFF | TGCGCCAGCAGCCAAGATAGGAGGAACACTGAAGCTTTCTTT
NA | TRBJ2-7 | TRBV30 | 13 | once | CAWSSWSSYEQYF | TGTGCCTGGAGTAGCTGGAGCTCCTACGAGCAGTACTTC
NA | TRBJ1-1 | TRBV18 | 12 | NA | CASSPSYTEAFF | TGTGCCAGCTCACCAAGTTACACTGAAGCTTTCTTT
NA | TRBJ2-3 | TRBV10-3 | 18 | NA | CAISESLPGGGRTDTQYF | TGTGCCATCAGTGAGTCCTTACCGGGCGGAGGACGCACAGATACGCAGTATTTT
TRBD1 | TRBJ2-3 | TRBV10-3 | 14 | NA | CATTPRGQTDTQYF | TGTGCCACCACCCCGAGGGGACAGACAGATACGCAGTATTTT
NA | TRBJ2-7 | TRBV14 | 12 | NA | CASSQPSGVQYF | TGTGCCAGCAGCCAGCCGTCGGGGGTTCAGTACTTC